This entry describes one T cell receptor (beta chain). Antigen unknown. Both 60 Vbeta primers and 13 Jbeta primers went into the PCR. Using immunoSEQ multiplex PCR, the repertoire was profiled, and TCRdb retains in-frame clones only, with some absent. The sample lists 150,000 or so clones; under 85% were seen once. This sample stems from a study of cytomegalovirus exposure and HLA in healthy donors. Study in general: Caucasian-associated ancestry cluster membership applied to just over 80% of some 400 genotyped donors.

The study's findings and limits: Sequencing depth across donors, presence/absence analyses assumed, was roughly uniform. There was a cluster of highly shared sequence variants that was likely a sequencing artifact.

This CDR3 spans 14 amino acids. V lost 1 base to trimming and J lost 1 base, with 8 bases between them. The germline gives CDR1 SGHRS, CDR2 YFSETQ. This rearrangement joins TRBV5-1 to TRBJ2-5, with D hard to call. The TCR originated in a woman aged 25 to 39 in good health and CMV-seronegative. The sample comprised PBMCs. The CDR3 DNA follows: TGCGCCAGCAGCTTGATCCCAGGCCAAGAGACCCAGTACTTC. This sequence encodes CASSLIPGQETQYF.